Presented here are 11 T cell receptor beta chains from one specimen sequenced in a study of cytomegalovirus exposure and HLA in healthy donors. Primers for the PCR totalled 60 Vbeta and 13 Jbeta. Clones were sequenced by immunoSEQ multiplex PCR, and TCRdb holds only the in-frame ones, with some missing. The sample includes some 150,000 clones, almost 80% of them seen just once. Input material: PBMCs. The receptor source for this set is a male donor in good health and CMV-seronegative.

The CDR3 loop reads CASSLWAGAGETQYF. CDR3 in DNA: TGCGCCAGCAGCTTGTGGGCGGGGGCTGGAGAGACCCAGTACTTC. The V gene is TRBV5-1, the J gene TRBJ2-5; tentative D call: TRBD2 (7 bases). Germline CDR1 SGHRS, CDR2 YFSETQ. The CDR3 covers 15 residues. Trimming removed 1 base from V and 4 bases from J, with 14 bases in between.

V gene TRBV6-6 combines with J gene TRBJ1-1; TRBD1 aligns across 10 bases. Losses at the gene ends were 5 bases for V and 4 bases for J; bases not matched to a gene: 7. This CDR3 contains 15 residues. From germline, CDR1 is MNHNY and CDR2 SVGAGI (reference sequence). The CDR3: CASSRQGAPVTEAFF. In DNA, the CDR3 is TGTGCCAGCAGTCGACAGGGGGCGCCGGTCACTGAAGCTTTCTTT.

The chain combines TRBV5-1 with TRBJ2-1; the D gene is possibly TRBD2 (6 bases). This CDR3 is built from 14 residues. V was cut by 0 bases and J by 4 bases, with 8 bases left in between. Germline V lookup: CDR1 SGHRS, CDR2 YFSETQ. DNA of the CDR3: TGCGCCAGCAGCTTGGCCGGGAGATACAATGAGCAGTTCTTC. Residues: CASSLAGRYNEQFF.

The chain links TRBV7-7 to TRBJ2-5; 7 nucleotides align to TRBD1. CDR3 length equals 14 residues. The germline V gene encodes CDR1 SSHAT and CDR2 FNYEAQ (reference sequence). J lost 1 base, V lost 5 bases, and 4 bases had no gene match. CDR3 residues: CASSPTGSQETQYF. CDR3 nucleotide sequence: TGTGCCAGCAGCCCGACAGGGAGCCAAGAGACCCAGTACTTC.

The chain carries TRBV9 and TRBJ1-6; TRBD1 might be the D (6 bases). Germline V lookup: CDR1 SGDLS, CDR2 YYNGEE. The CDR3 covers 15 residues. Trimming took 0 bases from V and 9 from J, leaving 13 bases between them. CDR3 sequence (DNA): TGTGCCAGCAGCGTAGTTGGGGGCTCCGGTTCACCCCTCCACTTT. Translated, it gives CASSVVGGSGSPLHF.

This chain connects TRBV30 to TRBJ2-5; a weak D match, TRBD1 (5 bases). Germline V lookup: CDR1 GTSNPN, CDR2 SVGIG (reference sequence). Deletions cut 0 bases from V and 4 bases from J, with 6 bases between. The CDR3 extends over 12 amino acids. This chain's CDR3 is CAWSVGVETQYF. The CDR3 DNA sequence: TGTGCCTGGAGTGTAGGGGTAGAGACCCAGTACTTC.

The CDR3 nucleotides are TGTGCCAGCAGCGGCTTATCAGGGGGTCAGCCCCAGCATTTT. Translated: CASSGLSGGQPQHF. The J gene is TRBJ1-5, the V gene TRBV9; the match to TRBD1 covers 7 bases. The trim removed 3 bases at V and 6 bases at J, leaving 6 bases unmatched. Germline CDR1 and CDR2: SGDLS and YYNGEE. The CDR3 consists of 14 residues. The whole variable domain, filled in from reference TRBV9 and TRBJ1-5, reads DSGVTQTPKHLITATGQRVTLRCSPRSGDLSVYWYQQSLDQGLQFLIQYYNGEERAKGNILERFSAQQFPDLHSELNLSSLELGDSALYFCASSGLSGGQPQHFGDGTRLSIL.

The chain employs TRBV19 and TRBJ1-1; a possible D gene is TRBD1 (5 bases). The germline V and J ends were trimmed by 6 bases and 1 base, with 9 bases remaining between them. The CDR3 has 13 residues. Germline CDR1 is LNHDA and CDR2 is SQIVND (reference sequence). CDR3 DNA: TGTGCCAGTAGGGGACTCAAGAACACTGAAGCTTTCTTT. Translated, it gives CASRGLKNTEAFF.

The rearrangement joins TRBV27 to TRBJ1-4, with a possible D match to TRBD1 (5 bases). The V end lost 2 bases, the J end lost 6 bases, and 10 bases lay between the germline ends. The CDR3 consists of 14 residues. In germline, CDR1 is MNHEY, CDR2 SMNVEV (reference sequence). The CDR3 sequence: CASSLGGIYEKLFF. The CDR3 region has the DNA TGTGCCAGCAGTTTAGGGGGGATTTATGAAAAACTGTTTTTT.

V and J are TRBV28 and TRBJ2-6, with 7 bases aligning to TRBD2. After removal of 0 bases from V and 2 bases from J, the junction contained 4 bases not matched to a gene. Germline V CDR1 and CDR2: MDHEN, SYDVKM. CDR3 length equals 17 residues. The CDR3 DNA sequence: TGTGCCAGCAGTTTATGGGCGGGAGTCGCTGGGGCCAACGTCCTGACTTTC. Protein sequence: CASSLWAGVAGANVLTF.

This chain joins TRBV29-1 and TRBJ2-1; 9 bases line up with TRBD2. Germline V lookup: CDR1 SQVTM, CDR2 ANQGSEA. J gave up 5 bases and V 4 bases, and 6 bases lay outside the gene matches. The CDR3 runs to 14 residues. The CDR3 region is CSVVQGLANNEQFF. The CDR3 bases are TGCAGCGTTGTTCAGGGACTAGCCAACAATGAGCAGTTCTTC.